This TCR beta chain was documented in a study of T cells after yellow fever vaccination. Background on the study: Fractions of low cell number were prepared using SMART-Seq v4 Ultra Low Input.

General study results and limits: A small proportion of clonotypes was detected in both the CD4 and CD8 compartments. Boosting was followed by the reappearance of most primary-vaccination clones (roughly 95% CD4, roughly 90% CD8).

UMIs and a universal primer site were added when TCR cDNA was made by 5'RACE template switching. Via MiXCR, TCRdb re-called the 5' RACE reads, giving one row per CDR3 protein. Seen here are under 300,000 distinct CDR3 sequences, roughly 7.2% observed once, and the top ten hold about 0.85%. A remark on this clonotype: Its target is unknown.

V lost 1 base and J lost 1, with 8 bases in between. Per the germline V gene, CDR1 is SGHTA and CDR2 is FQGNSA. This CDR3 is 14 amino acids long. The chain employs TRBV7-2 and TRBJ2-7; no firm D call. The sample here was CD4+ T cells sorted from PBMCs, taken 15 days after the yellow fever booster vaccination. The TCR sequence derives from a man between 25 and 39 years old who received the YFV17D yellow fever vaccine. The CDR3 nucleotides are TGTGCCAGCAGCTTAGTTCCTGGGTCCTACGAGCAGTACTTC. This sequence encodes CASSLVPGSYEQYF.